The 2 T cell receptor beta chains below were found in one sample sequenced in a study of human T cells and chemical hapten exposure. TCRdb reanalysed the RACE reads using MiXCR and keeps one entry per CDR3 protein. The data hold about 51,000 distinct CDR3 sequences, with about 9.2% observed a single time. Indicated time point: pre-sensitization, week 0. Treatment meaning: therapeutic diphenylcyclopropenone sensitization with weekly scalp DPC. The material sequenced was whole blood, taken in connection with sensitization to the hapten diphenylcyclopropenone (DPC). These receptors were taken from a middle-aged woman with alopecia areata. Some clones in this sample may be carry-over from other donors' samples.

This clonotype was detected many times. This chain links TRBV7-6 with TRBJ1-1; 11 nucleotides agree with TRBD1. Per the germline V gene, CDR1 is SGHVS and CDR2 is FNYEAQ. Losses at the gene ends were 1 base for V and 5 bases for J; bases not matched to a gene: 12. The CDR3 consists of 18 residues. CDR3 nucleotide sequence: TGTGCCAGCAGCTTAGAAACAGGACAGGGGGCATCGGGAACTGAAGCTTTCTTT. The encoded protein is CASSLETGQGASGTEAFF.

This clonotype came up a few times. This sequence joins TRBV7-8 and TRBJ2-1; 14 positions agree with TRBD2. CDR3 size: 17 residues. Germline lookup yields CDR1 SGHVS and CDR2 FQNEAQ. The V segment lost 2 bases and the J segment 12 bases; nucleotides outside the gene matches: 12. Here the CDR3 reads CASSLPRGLAGADGQFF. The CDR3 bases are TGTGCCAGCAGCTTACCCCGGGGACTAGCGGGGGCCGACGGGCAGTTCTTC.